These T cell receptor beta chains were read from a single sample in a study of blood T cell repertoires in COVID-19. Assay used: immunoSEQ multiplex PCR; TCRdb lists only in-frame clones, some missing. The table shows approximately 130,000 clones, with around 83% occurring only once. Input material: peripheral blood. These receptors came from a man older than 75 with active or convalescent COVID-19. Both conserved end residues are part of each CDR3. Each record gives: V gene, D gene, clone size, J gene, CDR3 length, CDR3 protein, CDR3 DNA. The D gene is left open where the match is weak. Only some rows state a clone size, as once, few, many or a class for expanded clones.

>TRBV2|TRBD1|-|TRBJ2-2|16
CASRNPGTGKTGELFF
TGTGCCAGCAGGAACCCCGGGACAGGGAAAACCGGGGAGCTGTTTTTT
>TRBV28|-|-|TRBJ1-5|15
CASTPAGHSNQPQHF
TGTGCCAGCACCCCGGCGGGGCATAGCAATCAGCCCCAGCATTTT
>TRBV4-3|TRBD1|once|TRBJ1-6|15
CASSQVGTGSSPLHF
TGCGCCAGCAGCCAAGTAGGGACAGGGAGTTCACCCCTCCACTTT
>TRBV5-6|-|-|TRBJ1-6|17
CASSLGTAFSYNSPLHF
TGTGCCAGCAGCTTGGGGACAGCTTTCTCCTATAATTCACCCCTCCACTTT
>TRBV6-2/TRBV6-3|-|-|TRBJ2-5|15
CASSSGSGPQETQYF
TGTGCCAGCAGTTCCGGTAGCGGACCACAAGAGACCCAGTACTTC
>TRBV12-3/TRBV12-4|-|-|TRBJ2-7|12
CASSLFGRRVDF
TGTGCCAGCAGTTTATTTGGCCGGAGGGTAGACTTC
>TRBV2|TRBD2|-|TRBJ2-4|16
CASTTPLAGGKNIQYF
TGTGCCAGCACCACCCCGTTGGCGGGGGGCAAAAACATTCAGTACTTC
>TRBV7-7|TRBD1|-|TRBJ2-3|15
CASSLGQGPQDTQYF
TGTGCTAGCAGCCTGGGACAGGGGCCACAAGATACGCAGTATTTT
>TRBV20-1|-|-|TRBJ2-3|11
CSAGGGDTQYF
TGCAGTGCTGGTGGCGGAGATACGCAGTATTTT
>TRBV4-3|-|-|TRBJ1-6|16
CASSQVMGQEGSPLHF
TGCGCCAGCAGCCAAGTTATGGGACAAGAGGGTTCACCCCTCCACTTT